Below, 8 T cell receptor beta chains from the same sample are listed, as sequenced in a study of cytomegalovirus exposure and HLA in healthy donors. The PCR employed 60 Vbeta primers together with 13 Jbeta primers. Clones were read by immunoSEQ multiplex PCR, and TCRdb kept only the in-frame ones, dropping some. Of fewer than 120,000 clones in the sample, 79% were seen once. Sequencing was done on a sample of PBMCs. These receptors all stem from a man aged 30-40 years in good health and CMV-seropositive.

V gene TRBV6-1 combines with J gene TRBJ2-7; the match to TRBD1 covers 8 bases. CDR1 and CDR2 from the germline V gene are MNHNS and SASEGT. CDR3 length: 16 amino acids. The J segment lost 5 bases and the V segment lost 2 bases, leaving 11 bases of the junction unmatched. DNA for the CDR3: TGTGCCAGCAGTGAAAGCAAGCGGCAGGGGGCCCACGAGCAGTACTTC. Translating it yields CASSESKRQGAHEQYF.

The chain uses TRBV6-6 and TRBJ2-7; a weak D match, TRBD1 (6 bases). CDR1 MNHNY and CDR2 SVGAGI come from the germline V gene (reference sequence). V dropped 4 bases and J dropped 6 bases, with 10 bases sitting between them. The CDR3 has 12 residues. CDR3 region: CASSSHRAEQYF. CDR3 coding DNA: TGTGCCAGCAGTTCCCACAGGGCCGAGCAGTACTTC.

V gene TRBV6-6 combines with J gene TRBJ2-4, with D hard to call. The CDR3 is made up of 15 amino acids. CDR1 MNHNY and CDR2 SVGAGI come from the germline V gene (reference sequence). V was trimmed by 6 bases and J by 0 bases, leaving 12 bases between them. The CDR3 DNA reads as TGTGCCAGCAGCCAGGTCGTGGTAGCCAAAAACATTCAGTACTTC. The encoded protein is CASSQVVVAKNIQYF.

This clone is a singleton in its sample. The chain combines TRBV5-1 with TRBJ2-3; 12 bases line up with TRBD2. The length of the CDR3 is 17 residues. Trimming removed 4 bases from V and 2 bases from J; junction bases left unmatched: 8. Germline loops: CDR1 SGHRS, CDR2 YFSETQ. In DNA form, the CDR3 reads TGCGCCAGCAGCGGGCTAGCGGGGGGGCCCCCCACAGATACGCAGTATTTT. Encoded protein: CASSGLAGGPPTDTQYF.

The genes are TRBV12-5 and TRBJ1-1; 7 bases are a match to TRBD1. With V trimmed by 2 bases and J by 0 bases, 12 bases remained unmatched. Germline assignment: CDR1 LGHNT and CDR2 FRNRAP. The CDR3 sequence is 18 residues long. The CDR3 DNA is TGTGCTAGTGGTTTGCCGACCCGGACAGGAGAAATGAACACTGAAGCTTTCTTT. It specifies CASGLPTRTGEMNTEAFF.

On this clone: At one end the junction does not follow the germline gene, possibly because of a read error. The sample holds other DNA sequences that translate to the same CDR3. The V call is TRBV7-9, the J call TRBJ2-7; D possibly corresponds to TRBD2 (6 bases). Germline V gene sequence: CDR1 SEHNR, CDR2 FQNEAQ (reference sequence). The CDR3 sequence is 12 residues long. The CDR3 coding sequence is TGTTCCAGCAGCTTAGGCGGGGACGAGCAGTACTTC. It is translated as CSSSLGGDEQYF.

Turning to this clone: The junction and the germline gene differ at one end; a read error may be behind it. The chain employs TRBV13 and TRBJ1-4; a weak D match, TRBD1 (6 bases). The CDR3 is 14 residues long. CDR1 PRHDT and CDR2 FYEKMQ come from the germline V gene (reference sequence). CDR3 nucleotides: TGTGCCAGCAGCATAGGGGGGGCGGGTGAAAAACTGTTTTTT. It codes for CASSIGGAGEKLFF. The full variable domain, completed using reference TRBV13 and TRBJ1-4, is AAGVIQSPRHLIKEKRETATLKCYPIPRHDTVYWYQQGPGQDPQFLISFYEKMQSDKGSIPDRFSAQQFSDYHSELNMSSLELGDSALYFCASSIGGAGEKLFFGSGTQLSVL.

The chain uses TRBV5-4 and TRBJ2-2, with 7 bases identical to TRBD2. This CDR3 contains 16 residues. Trimming at V came to 4 bases and at J to 7 bases, leaving 13 bases not matched to a gene. Germline-derived CDR1 and CDR2 are SGHNT and YYREEE (reference sequence). The CDR3: CASSAGPGGLFGELFF. CDR3 in DNA: TGTGCCAGCAGCGCCGGCCCGGGAGGACTGTTCGGGGAGCTGTTTTTT.